This TCR beta chain is drawn from a study of shared clonotypes between healthy human individuals. Study details: Contributing individuals were a couple of females and a few males aged 18 to 49. Study conclusions and caveats: Specimens sampled were limited to blood, with tissue repertoires likely differing.

Regarding this clone: Its target is unknown.

Data came from immunoSEQ multiplex PCR; TCRdb stores just in-frame clones and leaves some out. The sample has approximately 1.5 million clones; approximately 98.5% are singletons. This CDR3 contains 14 residues. Germline loops: CDR1 SGHVS, CDR2 FQNEAQ. The V end was cut by 1 base, the J end by 4 bases, with 11 bases between. J is TRBJ2-7 and V is TRBV7-8, with D maybe TRBD2 (5 bases). Sequencing used naive CD4+ T cells sorted from blood. Described subset: CD45RA+ positively selected. The clonotype was recovered from a man aged 25 to 40 in good health. CDR3 nucleotides: TGTGCCAGCAGCTTAGTCCGGACTTTTTACGAGCAGTACTTC. It codes for CASSLVRTFYEQYF.